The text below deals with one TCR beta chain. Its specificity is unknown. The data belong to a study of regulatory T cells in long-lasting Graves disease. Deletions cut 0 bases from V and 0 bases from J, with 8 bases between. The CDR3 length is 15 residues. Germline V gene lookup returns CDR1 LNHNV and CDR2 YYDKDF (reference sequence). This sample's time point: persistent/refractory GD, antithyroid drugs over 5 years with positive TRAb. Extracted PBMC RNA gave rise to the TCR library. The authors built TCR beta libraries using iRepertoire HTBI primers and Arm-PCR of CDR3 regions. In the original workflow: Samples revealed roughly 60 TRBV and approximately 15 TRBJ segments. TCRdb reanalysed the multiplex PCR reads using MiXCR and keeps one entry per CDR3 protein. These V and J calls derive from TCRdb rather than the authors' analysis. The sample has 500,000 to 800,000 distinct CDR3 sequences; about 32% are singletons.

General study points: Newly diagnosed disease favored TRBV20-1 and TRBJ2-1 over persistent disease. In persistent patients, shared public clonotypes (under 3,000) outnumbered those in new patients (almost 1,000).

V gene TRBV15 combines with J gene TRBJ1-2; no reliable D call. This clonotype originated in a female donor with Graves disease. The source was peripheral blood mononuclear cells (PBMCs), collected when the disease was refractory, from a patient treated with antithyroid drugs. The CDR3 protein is CATSREVGANYGYTF. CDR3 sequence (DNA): TGTGCCACCAGCAGAGAGGTCGGAGCTAACTATGGCTACACCTTC.